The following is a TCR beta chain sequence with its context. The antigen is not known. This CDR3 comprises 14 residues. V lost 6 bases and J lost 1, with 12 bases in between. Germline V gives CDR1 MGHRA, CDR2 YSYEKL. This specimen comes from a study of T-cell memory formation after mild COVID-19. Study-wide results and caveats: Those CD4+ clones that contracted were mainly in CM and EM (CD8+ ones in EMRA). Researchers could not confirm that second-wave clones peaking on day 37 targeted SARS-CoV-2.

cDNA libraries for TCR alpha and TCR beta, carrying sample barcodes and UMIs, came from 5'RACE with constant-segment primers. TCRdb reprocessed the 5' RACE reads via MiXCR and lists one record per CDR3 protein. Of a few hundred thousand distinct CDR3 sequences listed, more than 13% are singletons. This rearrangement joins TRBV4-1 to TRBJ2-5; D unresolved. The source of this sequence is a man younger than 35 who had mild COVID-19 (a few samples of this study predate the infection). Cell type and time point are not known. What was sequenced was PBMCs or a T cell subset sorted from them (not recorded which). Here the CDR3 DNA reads TGCGCCAGCAGGGCCACTAACTCCCAAGAGACCCAGTACTTC. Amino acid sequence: CASRATNSQETQYF.